A single sample is the source of the 23 T cell receptor beta chains below, sequenced in a study of technical replicates of blood from a handful of donors. Data came from immunoSEQ multiplex PCR; TCRdb stores just in-frame clones and leaves some out. The sample holds approximately 79,000 clones, roughly 96% seen once. Sequencing was done on a sample of T cells isolated from PBMCs. These TCRs come from a human donor in good health.

The V and J genes are TRBV4-1 and TRBJ2-7, with TRBD2 matching over 7 bases. This CDR3 has 15 residues. The germline gives CDR1 MGHRA, CDR2 YSYEKL. V trimming: 10 bases; J trimming: 4 bases; junction bases outside the gene matches: 16. Here the CDR3 DNA reads TGCGCCACCGGCCGGGGCAGCGGGATTAATTACGAGCAGTACTTC. Translated: CATGRGSGINYEQYF.

V gene TRBV2 combines with J gene TRBJ1-1; D is unclear. Trimming took off 5 bases at V and 6 bases at J, with 16 bases between the two ends. There are 14 residues in the CDR3. Germline loops: CDR1 SNHLY, CDR2 FYNNEI. As DNA, the CDR3 is TGTGCCAGCAGTCCGTCCTTTCTGGCCGCTGAAGCTTTCTTT. Residues: CASSPSFLAAEAFF.

V gene TRBV9 combines with J gene TRBJ2-3, with D maybe TRBD2 (6 bases). V was shortened by 5 bases and J by 2 bases, with 12 bases between the two germline ends. The germline V gene has CDR1 SGDLS and CDR2 YYNGEE. The length of the CDR3 is 14 residues. The chain's CDR3 is CASSDRRDTDTQYF. The CDR3 nucleotides are TGTGCCAGCAGTGATCGGCGGGACACAGATACGCAGTATTTT.

The V and J genes are TRBV6-5 and TRBJ2-7, with D possibly TRBD1 on 5 matching bases. CDR3 length equals 14 residues. The germline V gene encodes CDR1 MNHEY and CDR2 SVGAGI. Trimming shortened V by 4 bases and J by 2 bases, and 12 bases separated the two germline ends. For the CDR3, the DNA is TGTGCCAGCAGTTTAACAGGCTCTCCCTACGAGCAGTACTTC. Translated: CASSLTGSPYEQYF.

The chain uses TRBV6-5 and TRBJ2-2; a possible D gene is TRBD1 (8 bases). Trimming pared 4 bases from V and 7 bases from J, leaving 16 bases between. Germline values: CDR1 MNHEY, CDR2 SVGAGI. This CDR3 has 15 amino acids. CDR3 sequence: CASSSFTGGDGELFF. The CDR3 DNA reads as TGTGCCAGCAGTTCATTCACAGGGGGGGACGGGGAGCTGTTTTTT.

This clone has a handful of counts. The chain is built from TRBV6-5 and TRBJ2-1; D unresolved. From germline, CDR1 is MNHEY and CDR2 SVGAGI. V was pared by 0 bases and J by 15 bases, with 15 bases between. The CDR3 runs to 13 residues. The CDR3 region has the DNA TGTGCCAGCAGTTACTCGCTGTTAAATGAGGCGTTCTTC. This gives the protein CASSYSLLNEAFF.

V and J are TRBV30 and TRBJ2-1, with 13 bases fitting TRBD2. V dropped 3 bases and J dropped 2; count of bases not matched to a gene: 7. From germline, CDR1 is GTSNPN and CDR2 SVGIG (reference sequence). CDR3 length: 17 amino acids. In DNA, the CDR3 is TGTGCCTGGAGGAGGACTAGCGGGAGTCAGGCCTACAATGAGCAGTTCTTC. Encoded protein: CAWRRTSGSQAYNEQFF. Together with reference TRBV30 and TRBJ2-1, the CDR3 gives the full variable domain: SQTIHQWPATLVQPVGSPLSLECTVEGTSNPNLYWYRQAAGRGLQLLFYSVGIGQISSEVPQNLSASRPQDRQFILSSKKLLLSDSGFYLCAWRRTSGSQAYNEQFFGPGTRLTVL.

This clone was recorded only once. The chain uses TRBV6-6 and TRBJ1-5; possible D gene TRBD1, 5 bases. The CDR3 consists of 16 residues. V gave up 0 bases and J gave up 5 bases, with 14 bases separating them. Germline CDR1 is MNHNY and CDR2 is SVGAGI (reference sequence). CDR3 residues: CASSYSGRASDQPQHF. CDR3 nucleotide sequence: TGTGCCAGCAGTTACTCGGGCAGGGCGTCTGATCAGCCCCAGCATTTT.

The chain recombines TRBV6-1 with TRBJ1-1; D is ambiguous. With 9 bases removed from V and 1 base from J, the gap between germline ends came to 18 bases. Germline assignment: CDR1 MNHNS and CDR2 SASEGT. The CDR3 totals 15 residues. CDR3: CASTQLRRGNTEAFF. The CDR3 DNA follows: TGTGCCAGTACCCAACTACGTCGGGGGAACACTGAAGCTTTCTTT.

This chain joins TRBV5-1 and TRBJ2-6; tentatively, D is TRBD1 (5 bases). V was clipped by 0 bases and J by 0 bases, with 13 bases between them. The CDR3 loop spans 18 amino acids. Per germline, CDR1 SGHRS and CDR2 YFSETQ. The CDR3 reads CASSLEVGVVSGANVLTF. Written as DNA, the CDR3 is TGCGCCAGCAGCTTGGAGGTAGGGGTCGTCTCTGGGGCCAACGTCCTGACTTTC.

The chain employs TRBV18 and TRBJ2-4; weak D call: TRBD2 (5 bases). In germline, CDR1 is KGHSH, CDR2 LQKENI. V was clipped by 2 bases and J by 3 bases, with 14 bases between them. The CDR3 loop spans 16 amino acids. The CDR3 DNA is TGTGCCAGCTCACCAGAGGGAGAAGAGGACAAAAACATTCAGTACTTC. This gives the protein CASSPEGEEDKNIQYF.

This clone has just one count. The rearrangement joins TRBV25-1 to TRBJ2-5; 7 bases align to TRBD2. V shed 7 bases and J 4 bases; nucleotides not matched to a gene: 6. The CDR3 has 13 residues. Germline loops: CDR1 MGHDK, CDR2 SYGVNS. The CDR3 DNA sequence: TGTGCCAGCACTATGGGGGGGAGAGAGACCCAGTACTTC. Translating it yields CASTMGGRETQYF.

This clone was recorded once. The V call is TRBV5-5, the J call TRBJ1-1; the D is unclear. Germline V gene data show CDR1 as SGHKS and CDR2 as YYEKEE (reference sequence). The CDR3 spans 13 residues. The V and J ends lost 2 bases and 0 bases respectively, with 5 bases between them. CDR3 bases: TGTGCCAGCAGCTTTTCGGTGAACACTGAAGCTTTCTTT. Amino acids: CASSFSVNTEAFF.

The chain joins TRBV27 to TRBJ2-7; D may be TRBD2 (6 bases). In germline, CDR1 is MNHEY, CDR2 SMNVEV (reference sequence). The CDR3 loop spans 18 amino acids. V dropped 3 bases and J dropped 2 bases, with 23 bases sitting between them. The CDR3 loop reads CASSFLVGEDSRTYEQYF. CDR3 DNA sequence: TGTGCCAGCAGTTTCCTTGTGGGGGAGGATAGTAGAACCTACGAGCAGTACTTC.

The rearrangement joins TRBV7-9 to TRBJ2-3; 7 positions agree with TRBD2. This CDR3 has 14 amino acids. V lost 8 bases and J lost 4; bases outside the gene matches: 9. Germline CDR1 SEHNR, CDR2 FQNEAQ (reference sequence). CDR3 bases: TGTGCCAGCGCCGAAACTAGCGTGGCAGATACGCAGTATTTT. Translation: CASAETSVADTQYF.

J is TRBJ2-5 and V is TRBV7-2; D unresolved. Deletions cut 8 bases from V and 1 base from J, with 5 bases between. The CDR3 is made up of 11 amino acids. The germline V gene has CDR1 SGHTA and CDR2 FQGNSA. The CDR3 coding sequence is TGTGCCAGCCGGTTCCAAGAGACCCAGTACTTC. Its protein is CASRFQETQYF.

The CDR3 coding sequence is TGTGCCAGCAGCTTGATCCGGAACACTGAAGCTTTCTTT. This sequence encodes CASSLIRNTEAFF. The rearrangement joins TRBV5-6 to TRBJ1-1; no clear D. CDR1 is SGHDT, CDR2 YYEEEE, per germline. Trimming pared 1 base from V and 1 base from J, leaving 5 bases between. The CDR3 is 13 amino acids.

This chain links TRBV30 with TRBJ2-2; 8 bases fit TRBD2. The V gene's germline CDR1 is GTSNPN and CDR2 SVGIG (reference sequence). The CDR3 is 14 amino acids. The V gene end was trimmed by 5 bases and the J gene end by 7 bases; junction bases not matched to a gene: 9. The DNA for the CDR3 is TGTGCCTGGGGCCCGGGACTAGGTGGCGGGGAGCTGTTTTTT. Translated, it gives CAWGPGLGGGELFF. Complete variable domain (other parts from reference TRBV30 and TRBJ2-2): SQTIHQWPATLVQPVGSPLSLECTVEGTSNPNLYWYRQAAGRGLQLLFYSVGIGQISSEVPQNLSASRPQDRQFILSSKKLLLSDSGFYLCAWGPGLGGGELFFGEGSRLTVL.

The chain carries TRBV5-1 and TRBJ2-1; tentatively, D is TRBD1 (5 bases). Germline CDR1 and CDR2: SGHRS and YFSETQ. The CDR3 is 13 residues long. The ends were cut back, 0 bases at V and 10 bases at J, with 11 bases in the middle. CDR3 region: CASSLEGVGEQFF. CDR3 DNA: TGCGCCAGCAGCTTGGAAGGGGTTGGAGAGCAGTTCTTC.

The chain uses TRBV30 and TRBJ2-7; 10 nucleotides match TRBD2. Trimming at V came to 2 bases and at J to 4 bases, leaving 5 bases not matched to a gene. This CDR3 comprises 14 residues. Germline V gene data show CDR1 as GTSNPN and CDR2 as SVGIG (reference sequence). The CDR3 is CAWSPSGSLYEQYF. CDR3 bases: TGTGCCTGGAGTCCTAGCGGGAGTTTATACGAGCAGTACTTC.

The chain joins TRBV14 to TRBJ2-1, with 7 bases that match TRBD2. V lost 4 bases and J lost 12; bases outside the gene matches: 9. There are 13 residues in the CDR3. Germline V CDR1 and CDR2: SGHDN, FVKESK. CDR3 loop: CASSPQTLAAQFF. CDR3 nucleotides: TGTGCCAGCAGCCCCCAAACCCTAGCGGCGCAGTTCTTC.

V and J are TRBV18 and TRBJ2-7; tentative D call: TRBD1 (5 bases). CDR1 is KGHSH and CDR2 is LQKENI in the germline V gene. The CDR3 is made up of 14 amino acids. V lost 3 bases and J lost 4, with 13 bases in between. The CDR3 nucleotides are TGTGCCAGCTCACCGGGGCAGGGAAGGTACGAGCAGTACTTC. This codes for CASSPGQGRYEQYF.

CDR3 loop: CASSWDREQYEQYF. The CDR3 nucleotides are TGTGCCAGCAGTTGGGACAGAGAACAGTACGAGCAGTACTTC. The rearrangement uses TRBV25-1 and TRBJ2-7, with 7 bases matching TRBD1. J lost 4 bases, V lost 5 bases, and 8 bases had no gene match. This CDR3 has 14 amino acids. Germline lookup yields CDR1 MGHDK and CDR2 SYGVNS.